Listed below are T cell receptor beta chains from one sample, sequenced in a study of control samples from healthy donors and cancer patients. Generated by immunoSEQ multiplex PCR, the TCRdb table keeps only in-frame clones and is missing some. The sample contains 100,000 to 120,000 clones, roughly four fifths of which appear only once. The sequenced sample consisted of blood. These receptors all stem from a woman aged 45-59 years in good health. Both conserved end residues are part of each CDR3. Each record gives: clone size, J gene, D gene, V gene, CDR3 DNA, CDR3 protein. The D gene is left open where the match is weak. Expanded clones get a size class; other rows say once, few or many, or leave the size out.

clone_size: NA; j_call: TRBJ2-3; d_call: TRBD2; v_call: TRBV6-1; cdr3_nt: TGTGCCAGCAGTGTATCACTAGCGGGAGCGTTCGCAGATACGCAGTATTTT; cdr3_aa: CASSVSLAGAFADTQYF
clone_size: few; j_call: TRBJ1-1; d_call: TRBD1; v_call: TRBV2; cdr3_nt: TGTGCCAGCAGTGAGAGGGGGCTAGAGTCGAACACTGAAGCTTTCTTT; cdr3_aa: CASSERGLESNTEAFF
clone_size: once; j_call: TRBJ1-3; d_call: NA; v_call: TRBV7-8; cdr3_nt: TGTGCCAGCAGCTTAGGAGGGATGAGAAACACCATATATTTT; cdr3_aa: CASSLGGMRNTIYF
clone_size: NA; j_call: TRBJ1-2; d_call: NA; v_call: TRBV7-9; cdr3_nt: TGTGCCAGCAGCTTAGACCTGGGAAGGCACACCTTC; cdr3_aa: CASSLDLGRHTF
clone_size: NA; j_call: TRBJ1-5; d_call: NA; v_call: TRBV6-2/TRBV6-3; cdr3_nt: TGTGCCAGCAGTTACCTTTATCCCGACAGGTTAGATTTGCCCCAGCATTTT; cdr3_aa: CASSYLYPDRLDLPQHF
clone_size: NA; j_call: TRBJ1-2; d_call: NA; v_call: TRBV24-1; cdr3_nt: TGTGCCACCAGTGAGACAGCTAACTATGGCTACACCTTC; cdr3_aa: CATSETANYGYTF
clone_size: NA; j_call: TRBJ2-5; d_call: NA; v_call: TRBV5-4; cdr3_nt: TGTGCCAGCAGCCGCGGGCCTAGCGAACAGGAGACCCAGTACTTC; cdr3_aa: CASSRGPSEQETQYF
clone_size: once; j_call: TRBJ2-1; d_call: TRBD2; v_call: TRBV11-3; cdr3_nt: TGTGCCAGCAGCACCGATAGCGGGGGGGCGATGGGGTATGAGCAGTTCTTC; cdr3_aa: CASSTDSGGAMGYEQFF
clone_size: NA; j_call: TRBJ1-4; d_call: NA; v_call: TRBV11-3; cdr3_nt: TGTGCCAGCAGCATGGTGGGGATCCGGGGTGAAAAACTGTTTTTT; cdr3_aa: CASSMVGIRGEKLFF
clone_size: few; j_call: TRBJ2-1; d_call: NA; v_call: TRBV7-2; cdr3_nt: TGTGCCAGCAGCTTAGCGGTAGGCTATACTGAGCAGTTCTTC; cdr3_aa: CASSLAVGYTEQFF
clone_size: NA; j_call: TRBJ2-2; d_call: TRBD1; v_call: TRBV5-8; cdr3_nt: TGTGCCAGCAGGCCCACAGGGGGCCGGGTCGGGGAGCTGTTTTTT; cdr3_aa: CASRPTGGRVGELFF
clone_size: NA; j_call: TRBJ2-5; d_call: TRBD1; v_call: TRBV7-2; cdr3_nt: TGTGCCAGCAGTGCAGGACTGGGACAGGCGTCCCAGTACTTC; cdr3_aa: CASSAGLGQASQYF
clone_size: few; j_call: TRBJ2-5; d_call: TRBD2; v_call: TRBV13; cdr3_nt: TGTGCCAGCAGCGTCCAGGCTAGCGGGGGGCAAGAGACCCAGTACTTC; cdr3_aa: CASSVQASGGQETQYF
clone_size: NA; j_call: TRBJ1-3; d_call: NA; v_call: TRBV9; cdr3_nt: TGTGCCAGCAGCGTTGGGGCTTTCAACTCTGGAAACACCATATATTTT; cdr3_aa: CASSVGAFNSGNTIYF
clone_size: NA; j_call: TRBJ2-2; d_call: TRBD1; v_call: TRBV11-2; cdr3_nt: TGTGCCAGCAGCTTATCCAGGGGGACCGAAGAGCTGTTTTTT; cdr3_aa: CASSLSRGTEELFF
clone_size: NA; j_call: TRBJ2-5; d_call: NA; v_call: TRBV28; cdr3_nt: TGTGCCAGCAGTTTGGGCGCTACAGAGACCCAGTACTTC; cdr3_aa: CASSLGATETQYF
clone_size: NA; j_call: TRBJ2-1; d_call: TRBD1; v_call: TRBV12-3/TRBV12-4; cdr3_nt: TGTGCCAGCAGGAGGGGACAGATCTATGAGCAGTTCTTC; cdr3_aa: CASRRGQIYEQFF
clone_size: once; j_call: TRBJ2-3; d_call: NA; v_call: TRBV15; cdr3_nt: TGTGCCACCAGCAGAGACGATTGGGGGAGGCTCTCGTATACGCAGTATTTT; cdr3_aa: CATSRDDWGRLSYTQYF
clone_size: NA; j_call: TRBJ2-7; d_call: NA; v_call: TRBV7-9; cdr3_nt: TGTGCCAGCAGCTTAAAGCAGGGAACTTCCTACGAGCAGTACTTC; cdr3_aa: CASSLKQGTSYEQYF
clone_size: NA; j_call: TRBJ2-1; d_call: NA; v_call: TRBV4-3; cdr3_nt: TGCGCCAGCAGCCAAAGCCTTACCAACAATGAGCAGTTCTTC; cdr3_aa: CASSQSLTNNEQFF
clone_size: NA; j_call: TRBJ2-3; d_call: NA; v_call: TRBV6-2/TRBV6-3; cdr3_nt: TGTGCCAGCAGTTATAAGGGGGCAGATACGCAGTATTTT; cdr3_aa: CASSYKGADTQYF
clone_size: NA; j_call: TRBJ1-6; d_call: TRBD1; v_call: TRBV7-2; cdr3_nt: TGTGCCAGCAGCTCGACAGGGCCGACTTCACCCCTCCACTTT; cdr3_aa: CASSSTGPTSPLHF
clone_size: NA; j_call: TRBJ2-1; d_call: TRBD2; v_call: TRBV6-5; cdr3_nt: TGTGCCAGCAGTTACCTCGGGACTAGCCACAATGAGCAGTTCTTC; cdr3_aa: CASSYLGTSHNEQFF
clone_size: NA; j_call: TRBJ2-2; d_call: TRBD2; v_call: TRBV19; cdr3_nt: TGTGCCAGCTGGGGAGGGAGGAACACCGGGGAGCTGTTTTTT; cdr3_aa: CASWGGRNTGELFF
clone_size: few; j_call: TRBJ1-1; d_call: NA; v_call: TRBV24-1; cdr3_nt: TGTGCCACCAGTGATCCGGGGCTCACTGAAGCTTTCTTT; cdr3_aa: CATSDPGLTEAFF
clone_size: NA; j_call: TRBJ2-1; d_call: TRBD2; v_call: TRBV2; cdr3_nt: TGTGCCAGCAGTGATATCGGGACTACCTACAATGAGCAGTTCTTC; cdr3_aa: CASSDIGTTYNEQFF
clone_size: NA; j_call: TRBJ2-2; d_call: NA; v_call: TRBV11-1; cdr3_nt: TGTGCCAGCAGCTCCGGGTACACCGGGGAGCTGTTTTTT; cdr3_aa: CASSSGYTGELFF
clone_size: once; j_call: TRBJ2-3; d_call: TRBD2; v_call: TRBV9; cdr3_nt: TGTGCCAGCAGCCCGCACTCACTAGCGGGAGGGCCGGGTGGGCAGTATTTT; cdr3_aa: CASSPHSLAGGPGGQYF
clone_size: once; j_call: TRBJ1-1; d_call: NA; v_call: TRBV7-8; cdr3_nt: TGTGCCAGCAGCGTGGACAGAGTGAACACTGAAGCTTTCTTT; cdr3_aa: CASSVDRVNTEAFF
clone_size: once; j_call: TRBJ1-4; d_call: NA; v_call: TRBV11-2; cdr3_nt: TGTGCCAGCAGCTTATCTGACGGCAATGAAAAACTGTTTTTT; cdr3_aa: CASSLSDGNEKLFF
clone_size: NA; j_call: TRBJ2-7; d_call: NA; v_call: TRBV11-2; cdr3_nt: TGTGCCAGCAGCTTGCTTCGCTACGAGCAGTACTTC; cdr3_aa: CASSLLRYEQYF
clone_size: NA; j_call: TRBJ1-2; d_call: NA; v_call: TRBV27; cdr3_nt: TGTGCCAGCAGTTTCGGGCAGAACTATGGCTACACCTTC; cdr3_aa: CASSFGQNYGYTF
clone_size: NA; j_call: TRBJ2-1; d_call: NA; v_call: TRBV7-3; cdr3_nt: TGTGCCAGCAGCTTAGGTCAGTACAATGAGCAGTTCTTC; cdr3_aa: CASSLGQYNEQFF
clone_size: NA; j_call: TRBJ2-7; d_call: NA; v_call: TRBV28; cdr3_nt: TGTGCCAGCAGTTTGGTAGGGGCATACGAGCAGTACTTC; cdr3_aa: CASSLVGAYEQYF
clone_size: NA; j_call: TRBJ2-5; d_call: NA; v_call: TRBV13; cdr3_nt: TGTGCCAGCAGCTTCATCACAGGGCGGTCAAGTATGGAGACCCAGTACTTC; cdr3_aa: CASSFITGRSSMETQYF